These 28 T cell receptor beta chains were all obtained from the same sample, sequenced in a study of long-term antiretroviral therapy in people with HIV. Researchers ran immunoSEQ v3.0 at survey level. The method was immunoSEQ multiplex PCR; TCRdb's version includes in-frame clones alone and lacks a portion of them. The sample contains about 38,000 clones, roughly 80% of which appear only once. Source: unsorted PBMCs, taken 1.5 years after starting antiretroviral therapy. The source is a man between 18 and 35 years old with HIV.

The V and J genes are TRBV9 and TRBJ2-7; a weak D match, TRBD1 (5 bases). Germline CDR1 is SGDLS and CDR2 is YYNGEE. The V and J ends lost 4 bases and 2 bases respectively, with 13 bases between them. The CDR3 loop spans 14 amino acids. The CDR3: CASSPPDRPYEQYF. The CDR3 DNA is TGTGCCAGCAGCCCCCCCGACAGACCCTACGAGCAGTACTTC.

CDR3 in DNA: TGTGCCAGCAGCTTGATTGGCAGGGGGCCCACCGGGGAGCTGTTTTTT. Encoded protein: CASSLIGRGPTGELFF. The rearrangement joins TRBV5-4 to TRBJ2-2; 8 nucleotides align to TRBD1. The CDR3 runs to 16 residues. The V gene's germline CDR1 is SGHNT and CDR2 YYREEE (reference sequence). The J segment lost 4 bases and the V segment lost 1 base, leaving 6 bases of the junction unmatched.

In its sample, this clone was seen a few times. The CDR3 DNA is TGTGCCAGTAGTATTGGCCCCTACGAGCAGTACTTC. Amino acids: CASSIGPYEQYF. V usage is TRBV19 and J usage is TRBJ2-7; D not resolved. The CDR3 sequence is 12 residues long. V was shortened by 3 bases and J by 2 bases, with 5 bases between the two germline ends. The germline gives CDR1 LNHDA, CDR2 SQIVND (reference sequence).

The chain joins TRBV5-4 to TRBJ2-2; maybe TRBD1 (6 bases). The V gene's germline CDR1 is SGHNT and CDR2 YYREEE (reference sequence). Trimming took 4 bases from V and 1 from J, leaving 11 bases between them. The CDR3 consists of 15 residues. CDR3 sequence: CASSPRRGNTGELFF. The CDR3 region has the DNA TGTGCCAGCAGCCCCCGCAGGGGGAACACCGGGGAGCTGTTTTTT.

CDR3 DNA sequence: TGTGCCAGCAGCGTGGCCTCTAGCTCCTACGAGCAGTACTTC. Its translation: CASSVASSSYEQYF. The gene calls are TRBV9 and TRBJ2-7; D remains unclear. Germline values: CDR1 SGDLS, CDR2 YYNGEE. V shed 2 bases and J shed 0 bases, with 9 bases lying between them. The CDR3 length is 14 residues.

The J gene is TRBJ2-7, the V gene TRBV13; 9 bases fit TRBD1. CDR1 and CDR2 from the germline V gene are PRHDT and FYEKMQ (reference sequence). With V trimmed by 7 bases and J by 3 bases, 10 bases remained unmatched. CDR3 length: 15 amino acids. The CDR3 DNA reads as TGTGCCAGCACCCACTCCGGGACAGGGATCTACGAGCAGTACTTC. This gives the protein CASTHSGTGIYEQYF.

The chain couples TRBV29-1 to TRBJ2-7, with D possibly TRBD2 on 6 matching bases. V shed 6 bases and J shed 4 bases, with 19 bases lying between them. The CDR3 extends over 14 amino acids. The germline V gene has CDR1 SQVTM and CDR2 ANQGSEA. The DNA of the CDR3 is TGCAGCGTCACGCGGGAAATCTCCGGGTACGAGCAGTACTTC. It encodes CSVTREISGYEQYF.

This clone was recorded once. The chain couples TRBV7-2 to TRBJ2-3, with D possibly matching TRBD2 (6 bases). The CDR3 covers 13 residues. Germline loops: CDR1 SGHTA, CDR2 FQGNSA. V was shortened by 6 bases and J by 6 bases, with 13 bases between the two germline ends. Written as DNA, the CDR3 is TGTGCCAGCAGGGCGGGACCAGGGGATACGCAGTATTTT. Translation gives CASRAGPGDTQYF. The variable domain in full, with the rest retrieved from reference TRBV7-2 and TRBJ2-3, is GAGVSQSPSNKVTEKGKDVELRCDPISGHTALYWYRQSLGQGLEFLIYFQGNSAPDKSGLPSDRFSAERTGGSVSTLTIQRTQQEDSAVYLCASRAGPGDTQYFGPGTRLTVL.

The chain combines TRBV28 with TRBJ1-1; D not resolved. The CDR3 runs 12 residues. The V gene's germline CDR1 is MDHEN and CDR2 SYDVKM. V was shortened by 6 bases and J by 4 bases, with 9 bases between the two germline ends. The CDR3 loop reads CASSSTSTEAFF. For the CDR3, the DNA is TGTGCCAGCAGCTCGACTAGCACTGAAGCTTTCTTT.

This chain joins TRBV4-3 and TRBJ2-4; unclear D gene. CDR1 and CDR2 (germline): LGHNA, YSLEER. This CDR3 region has 15 residues. The V end lost 3 bases, the J end lost 2 bases, and 11 bases lay between the germline ends. Here the CDR3 reads CASSQSRSTKNIQYF. The CDR3 DNA reads as TGCGCCAGCAGCCAGTCGAGGAGTACCAAAAACATTCAGTACTTC.

This clone showed up just a few times. CDR3 in amino acids: CAISPWAGRNYGYTF. The CDR3 DNA reads as TGTGCCATCAGCCCTTGGGCCGGACGTAACTATGGCTACACCTTC. J is TRBJ1-2 and V is TRBV10-3; no clear D. Germline assignment: CDR1 ENHRY and CDR2 SYGVKD. This CDR3 has 15 amino acids. Between the trimmed V and J ends, which lost 6 bases and 1 base, there was a span of 15 bases.

DNA of the CDR3: TGTGCCAGCACTTCGTCGACAGGGAAATACGAGCAGTACTTC. It translates to CASTSSTGKYEQYF. The chain combines TRBV27 with TRBJ2-7; 7 nucleotides align to TRBD1. Germline loops: CDR1 MNHEY, CDR2 SMNVEV (reference sequence). The V and J ends lost 7 bases and 4 bases, in that order; junction bases with no gene match: 10. CDR3 length: 14 amino acids.

V usage is TRBV6-5 and J usage is TRBJ2-7; D may match TRBD1 or TRBD2 (6 bases each). The CDR3 totals 13 residues. Trimming pared 8 bases from V and 4 bases from J, leaving 15 bases between. CDR1 and CDR2 from the germline V gene are MNHEY and SVGAGI. Written as DNA, the CDR3 is TGTGCCAGCCGAGGAGGGGGTAGGTACGAGCAGTACTTC. Its protein is CASRGGGRYEQYF.

V and J are TRBV4-3 and TRBJ2-7; D gene unclear. The V end lost 2 bases, the J end lost 3 bases, and 8 bases lay between the germline ends. Looked up from germline, CDR1 is LGHNA and CDR2 is YSLEER. The CDR3 loop spans 13 amino acids. CDR3 bases: TGCGCCAGCAGCCAAAGTACCTACTACGAGCAGTACTTC. This encodes CASSQSTYYEQYF.

The V and J genes are TRBV4-3 and TRBJ1-4, with 10 bases identical to TRBD1. The CDR3 spans 18 residues. V lost 0 bases and J lost 6; bases outside the gene matches: 10. Germline assignment: CDR1 LGHNA and CDR2 YSLEER. The CDR3 DNA reads as TGCGCCAGCAGCCAAGACCCTATAGCCGGGACAGGGGATGAAAAACTGTTTTTT. Amino acid sequence: CASSQDPIAGTGDEKLFF.

This clone occurred once. The rearrangement uses TRBV5-6 and TRBJ1-1; no firm D call. The germline CDR1 and CDR2 sequences are SGHDT and YYEEEE. V lost 5 bases and J 0 bases, leaving 14 bases between the germline ends. CDR3 length: 15 amino acids. The CDR3 nucleotides are TGTGCCAGCAGACATGGTGGGTGGGTGAACACTGAAGCTTTCTTT. It translates to CASRHGGWVNTEAFF.

The chain has TRBV30 and TRBJ2-4, with D unclear. The V gene's germline CDR1 is GTSNPN and CDR2 SVGIG (reference sequence). This CDR3 is 13 amino acids long. V was clipped by 3 bases and J by 0 bases, with 6 bases between them. The CDR3 DNA reads TGTGCCTGGAGGGGGATAGCCAAAAACATTCAGTACTTC. This encodes CAWRGIAKNIQYF.

This chain links TRBV2 with TRBJ1-2; D gene unclear. The CDR3 consists of 13 residues. The germline V gene has CDR1 SNHLY and CDR2 FYNNEI. Trimming took off 4 bases at V and 3 bases at J, with 9 bases between the two ends. CDR3 DNA: TGTGCCAGCAGTGGACGAGCCGACTATGGCTACACCTTC. The encoded protein is CASSGRADYGYTF. The variable domain in full, with the rest retrieved from reference TRBV2 and TRBJ1-2, is EPEVTQTPSHQVTQMGQEVILRCVPISNHLYFYWYRQILGQKVEFLVSFYNNEISEKSEIFDDQFSVERPDGSNFTLKIRSTKLEDSAMYFCASSGRADYGYTFGSGTRLTVV.

This clone showed up just once. The gene calls are TRBV27 and TRBJ2-5; D is undetermined. The CDR3 runs to 11 residues. V lost 2 bases to trimming and J lost 4 bases, with 2 bases between them. In germline, CDR1 is MNHEY, CDR2 SMNVEV (reference sequence). CDR3 DNA sequence: TGTGCCAGCAGTTTAGGAGAGACCCAGTACTTC. Translating gives CASSLGETQYF.

The chain employs TRBV19 and TRBJ2-2; tentative D call: TRBD2 (6 bases). V was shortened by 4 bases and J by 4 bases, with 10 bases between the two germline ends. The CDR3 runs to 14 residues. The germline gives CDR1 LNHDA, CDR2 SQIVND (reference sequence). This CDR3 reads CASSTGLPTGELFF. The CDR3 DNA follows: TGTGCCAGTAGTACGGGACTGCCCACCGGGGAGCTGTTTTTT.

V is TRBV13 and J is TRBJ2-7, with D uncertain. Trimming pared 2 bases from V and 4 bases from J, leaving 6 bases between. The CDR3 runs 12 residues. Germline V gene lookup returns CDR1 PRHDT and CDR2 FYEKMQ (reference sequence). The CDR3 spells CASSLKGYEQYF. The CDR3 bases are TGTGCCAGCAGCTTAAAAGGGTACGAGCAGTACTTC.

Concerning this clone: The same CDR3 arises from other DNA sequences in this sample as well. The chain has TRBV5-1 and TRBJ2-3; D unclear. The CDR3 is made up of 12 amino acids. Per germline, CDR1 SGHRS and CDR2 YFSETQ. V was clipped by 0 bases and J by 4 bases, with 3 bases between them. CDR3 DNA sequence: TGCGCCAGCAGCTTGGGAGCAGATACGCAGTATTTT. This sequence encodes CASSLGADTQYF.

This chain links TRBV28 with TRBJ1-2, with unresolved D. CDR1 and CDR2 from the germline V gene are MDHEN and SYDVKM. The ends were cut back, 3 bases at V and 8 bases at J, with 13 bases in the middle. The CDR3 consists of 13 residues. The CDR3 sequence: CASSFGVSDGYTF. CDR3 nucleotide sequence: TGTGCCAGCAGTTTTGGTGTGTCCGACGGCTACACCTTC.

The V and J genes are TRBV19 and TRBJ2-3, with a possible D match to TRBD1 (6 bases). The germline V and J ends were trimmed by 0 bases and 2 bases, with 15 bases remaining between them. Germline V gene lookup returns CDR1 LNHDA and CDR2 SQIVND (reference sequence). CDR3 size: 17 residues. The CDR3, as DNA: TGTGCCAGTAGTATAGATCGTGAGGGGGACCTCACAGATACGCAGTATTTT. Its protein is CASSIDREGDLTDTQYF.

The chain couples TRBV4-3 to TRBJ2-3; D might be TRBD2 (7 bases). This CDR3 comprises 14 residues. V gave up 1 base and J gave up 6 bases, with 11 bases separating them. CDR1 LGHNA and CDR2 YSLEER come from the germline V gene. CDR3 DNA: TGCGCCAGCAGCCAAGGGAGGGGGGGGGATACGCAGTATTTT. Translating it yields CASSQGRGGDTQYF.

This clone was found once. For the CDR3, the DNA is TGTGCCAGCAGTTTCCAGATGGCAACTAATGAAAAACTGTTTTTT. This translates into CASSFQMATNEKLFF. This rearrangement joins TRBV28 to TRBJ1-4; D unresolved. Deletions cut 3 bases from V and 0 bases from J, with 8 bases between. The CDR3 extends over 15 amino acids. Germline V gives CDR1 MDHEN, CDR2 SYDVKM.

The V gene is TRBV4-2, the J gene TRBJ2-7; possible D gene TRBD2, 6 bases. Between the trimmed V and J ends, which lost 5 bases and 2 bases, there was a span of 19 bases. The germline V gene has CDR1 LGHNA and CDR2 YNFKEQ. This CDR3 spans 16 amino acids. Here the CDR3 reads CASSLPPPGLPYEQYF. The CDR3, as DNA: TGTGCCAGCAGCTTACCGCCCCCGGGACTTCCCTACGAGCAGTACTTC.

This clone was observed once. This chain joins TRBV7-8 and TRBJ1-5, with D perhaps TRBD1 (5 bases). The germline V gene encodes CDR1 SGHVS and CDR2 FQNEAQ. This CDR3 region has 17 residues. V gave up 4 bases and J gave up 4 bases, with 20 bases separating them. CDR3 bases: TGTGCCAGCAGCTCGGACTGGGGGGGTTTTGGTAATCAGCCCCAGCATTTT. Residues: CASSSDWGGFGNQPQHF.